Here is one T cell receptor (beta chain) with its context. Antigen specificity is unknown. Per the germline V gene, CDR1 is SGHKS and CDR2 is YYEKEE (reference sequence). V was shortened by 0 bases and J by 8 bases, with 15 bases between the two germline ends. This CDR3 is built from 15 residues. Sequencing was performed with immunoSEQ multiplex PCR; in TCRdb, only in-frame clones are kept and a portion is missing. The data hold 9,500 to 12,000 clones, with 50% to 60% observed a single time. This sample stems from a study of STAT3 mutations in large granular lymphocyte leukemia. Findings of the study overall: Treatment regimens differed across patients between samplings. In several patients, dominant TCR clone burden exceeded STAT3 mutant burden, suggesting STAT3 mutation arose secondarily. In T-cell large granular lymphocyte leukemia, about half of patients showed multiple immunodominant subclonotypes.

Sequencing was done on a sample of peripheral blood mononuclear cells. The source of this sequence is a boy aged 10-17 years with T-cell large granular lymphocyte leukemia. Some clones in this sample may be carry-over from other donors' samples. V usage is TRBV5-5 and J usage is TRBJ1-5, with a tentative D call TRBD1 (5 bases). In DNA form, the CDR3 reads TGTGCCAGCAGCTTGGTGGCGGGGGAGACGAAGCCCCAGCATTTT. Amino acids: CASSLVAGETKPQHF.